This entry lists 29 T cell receptor beta chains sequenced from one sample in a study of blood T cell repertoires in COVID-19. TCRdb keeps only in-frame clones here, not all; method: immunoSEQ multiplex PCR. In the table there are around 130,000 clones, 80% to 90% of which are singletons. Sequencing input: peripheral blood. These receptors all come from a human donor in a cohort sampled during active COVID-19.

This clone was seen just once. The chain has TRBV11-2 and TRBJ2-2; tentatively, D is TRBD2 (5 bases). The germline V gene encodes CDR1 SGHAT and CDR2 FQNNGV. The CDR3 totals 15 residues. V lost 5 bases and J lost 2, with 12 bases in between. CDR3 bases: TGTGCCAGCAGCGCCGTGGACTTCAACACCGGGGAGCTGTTTTTT. As protein: CASSAVDFNTGELFF. The full variable domain, rest sourced from reference TRBV11-2 and TRBJ2-2, is EAGVAQSPRYKIIEKRQSVAFWCNPISGHATLYWYQQILGQGPKLLIQFQNNGVVDDSQLPKDRFSAERLKGVDSTLKIQPAKLEDSAVYLCASSAVDFNTGELFFGEGSRLTVL.

The V call is TRBV30, the J call TRBJ1-2; 8 bases align to TRBD1. V lost 4 bases, J lost 2 bases, and 6 bases stayed unmatched. This CDR3 is built from 14 residues. CDR1 and CDR2 (germline): GTSNPN, SVGIG (reference sequence). The CDR3 coding sequence is TGTGCCTGGAACCGAAGACAGGGGAACTATGGCTACACCTTC. It translates to CAWNRRQGNYGYTF.

The DNA for the CDR3 is TGCGCCAGCAGCCACACAGGGTCCGGGGAGGGGGAGCAGTACTTC. It encodes CASSHTGSGEGEQYF. V is TRBV4-1 and J is TRBJ2-7, with a tentative D call TRBD2 (7 bases). Germline CDR1 and CDR2: MGHRA and YSYEKL. V lost 3 bases and J lost 7, with 19 bases in between. This CDR3 region has 15 residues.

The V call is TRBV3-1 (or the pseudogene TRBV3-2), the J call TRBJ2-7; TRBD2 aligns across 7 bases. The J segment lost 5 bases and the V segment lost 1 base, leaving 11 bases of the junction unmatched. Germline V CDR1 and CDR2: LGHDT, YNNKEL (reference sequence). This CDR3 is 16 amino acids long. For the CDR3, the DNA is TGTGCCAGCAGCCAAGTTTCGGGGGGAGGTAGCCACGAGCAGTACTTC. Translating gives CASSQVSGGGSHEQYF.

This clone came up once. This rearrangement joins TRBV3-1 (or the pseudogene TRBV3-2) to TRBJ1-1, with D possibly matching TRBD1 (5 bases). V was trimmed by 1 base and J by 6 bases, leaving 15 bases between them. Germline loops: CDR1 LGHDT, CDR2 YNNKEL (reference sequence). The CDR3 is 15 amino acids. The CDR3 DNA sequence: TGTGCCAGCAGCCAAGGCGCAGGGCTGGGCGCTGAAGCTTTCTTT. This translates into CASSQGAGLGAEAFF.

The chain recombines TRBV5-1 with TRBJ1-4, with TRBD1 as a possible D gene (5 bases). The CDR3 sequence is 11 residues long. Deletions cut 5 bases from V and 8 bases from J, with 7 bases between. Germline V gene lookup returns CDR1 SGHRS and CDR2 YFSETQ. CDR3 bases: TGCGCCAGCAGGGAGGGGGAAAAACTGTTTTTT. Translating it yields CASREGEKLFF.

This sequence joins TRBV14 and TRBJ1-1; 9 bases match TRBD1. The CDR3 covers 15 residues. Per germline, CDR1 SGHDN and CDR2 FVKESK. The ends lost 5 bases at V and 4 bases at J; junction bases unmatched: 8. CDR3 DNA: TGTGCCAGCAGCACACAGGGGGCGAGGGGCACTGAAGCTTTCTTT. It specifies CASSTQGARGTEAFF.

The genes are TRBV5-6 and TRBJ1-5; possible D gene TRBD1, 5 bases. Trimming removed 3 bases from V and 7 bases from J, with 20 bases in between. This CDR3 contains 16 residues. Germline V lookup: CDR1 SGHDT, CDR2 YYEEEE. CDR3 protein: CASSSRGGRWEQPQHF. The CDR3 coding sequence is TGTGCCAGCAGCTCCCGGGGGGGGAGATGGGAGCAGCCCCAGCATTTT.

This clone has a handful of counts. The chain carries TRBV27 and TRBJ2-3; D call uncertain. CDR1 and CDR2 from the germline V gene are MNHEY and SMNVEV (reference sequence). CDR3 length: 14 amino acids. The V end was cut by 0 bases, the J end by 5 bases, with 9 bases between. The CDR3 nucleotides are TGTGCCAGCAGTTTATCCCCTAGGTTAGATACGCAGTATTTT. Amino acids: CASSLSPRLDTQYF.

The rearrangement links TRBV11-2 to TRBJ2-7; D may be TRBD2 (5 bases). The CDR3 covers 14 residues. Germline CDR1 is SGHAT and CDR2 is FQNNGV. The germline V and J ends were trimmed by 5 bases and 3 bases, with 14 bases remaining between them. Here the CDR3 DNA reads TGTGCCAGCAGCGCGGGTCCGGCACACTACGAGCAGTACTTC. Translation gives CASSAGPAHYEQYF.

The V gene is TRBV30, the J gene TRBJ1-3; 12 nucleotides agree with TRBD1. The CDR3 runs 13 residues. Looked up from germline, CDR1 is GTSNPN and CDR2 is SVGIG (reference sequence). V lost 7 bases to trimming and J lost 4 bases; unmatched junction nucleotides: 2. In nucleotides, the CDR3 is TGTGCCTCCGGGACAGGGGGCGGAAACACCATATATTTT. Translation gives CASGTGGGNTIYF. Variable domain in full (rest from reference TRBV30 and TRBJ1-3): SQTIHQWPATLVQPVGSPLSLECTVEGTSNPNLYWYRQAAGRGLQLLFYSVGIGQISSEVPQNLSASRPQDRQFILSSKKLLLSDSGFYLCASGTGGGNTIYFGEGSWLTVV.

The chain employs TRBV9 and TRBJ1-4; 7 bases agree with TRBD1. Trimming removed 3 bases from V and 6 bases from J; junction bases left unmatched: 5. Germline-derived CDR1 and CDR2 are SGDLS and YYNGEE. CDR3 length: 14 residues. For the CDR3, the DNA is TGTGCCAGCAGCGGCACAGGGGAACATGAAAAACTGTTTTTT. Protein sequence: CASSGTGEHEKLFF.

This clone appeared once. This rearrangement joins TRBV29-1 to TRBJ2-3; D may be TRBD2 (5 bases). Germline CDR1 is SQVTM and CDR2 is ANQGSEA. V lost 8 bases to trimming and J lost 7 bases, with 16 bases between them. The CDR3 totals 12 residues. The CDR3 region is CSCGLGENTQYF. The CDR3 nucleotides read TGCAGCTGCGGACTTGGGGAAAATACGCAGTATTTT.

The CDR3, as DNA: TGCAGCGTTGAAGATCGGACAGGGACGGTTGAAGCTTTCTTT. Translating gives CSVEDRTGTVEAFF. V usage is TRBV29-1 and J usage is TRBJ1-1, with 8 bases lining up with TRBD1. The CDR3 is 14 amino acids. Trimming took 0 bases from V and 7 from J; bases not matched to a gene: 7. Germline V lookup: CDR1 SQVTM, CDR2 ANQGSEA.

This rearrangement joins TRBV11-2 to TRBJ1-2; no firm D call. The CDR3 has 15 residues. The V end lost 1 base, the J end lost 3 bases, and 12 bases lay between the germline ends. Germline CDR1 SGHAT, CDR2 FQNNGV. CDR3 DNA sequence: TGTGCCAGCAGCTTAGGGGCAGAACCCGACTATGGCTACACCTTC. Translating gives CASSLGAEPDYGYTF.

In DNA, the CDR3 is TGTGCCAGCAGTGAGAGTGGGGGGGCCCTCTATGGCTACACCTTC. This sequence encodes CASSESGGALYGYTF. V usage is TRBV6-1 and J usage is TRBJ1-2; TRBD1 might be the D (6 bases). Between the trimmed V and J ends, which lost 3 bases and 4 bases, there was a span of 15 bases. The CDR3 loop spans 15 amino acids. The germline V gene encodes CDR1 MNHNS and CDR2 SASEGT.

The chain has TRBV11-2 and TRBJ1-2; TRBD1 might be the D (6 bases). V lost 0 bases and J 6 bases, leaving 17 bases between the germline ends. Germline-derived CDR1 and CDR2 are SGHAT and FQNNGV. This CDR3 is built from 16 residues. CDR3 nucleotides: TGTGCCAGCAGCTTAGACACAGTAGTCAACAGGGATGGCTACACCTTC. Protein sequence: CASSLDTVVNRDGYTF.

This clone was observed once. The rearrangement uses TRBV12-3 or TRBV12-4 and TRBJ1-1; D gene ambiguous. The CDR3 runs to 13 residues. Trimming took 3 bases from V and 1 from J, leaving 6 bases between them. The DNA of the CDR3 is TGTGCCAGCAGTTTGGCAGGGAACACTGAAGCTTTCTTT. Protein sequence: CASSLAGNTEAFF.

V gene TRBV7-2 combines with J gene TRBJ2-3, with D unclear. V shed 2 bases and J shed 0 bases, with 9 bases lying between them. The CDR3 has 15 amino acids. Germline V gives CDR1 SGHTA, CDR2 FQGNSA. The CDR3 loop is CASSLIPSSTDTQYF. The CDR3 coding sequence is TGTGCCAGCAGCTTAATTCCCTCGAGCACAGATACGCAGTATTTT.

The V gene is TRBV5-1, the J gene TRBJ1-2; D call uncertain. The CDR3 sequence is 13 residues long. The V end lost 0 bases, the J end lost 6 bases, and 9 bases lay between the germline ends. The germline V gene encodes CDR1 SGHRS and CDR2 YFSETQ. The DNA for the CDR3 is TGCGCCAGCAGCTTGGCCGGTGAGGATGGCTACACCTTC. It encodes CASSLAGEDGYTF.

This clone was seen only once. The V call is TRBV3-1 (or the pseudogene TRBV3-2), the J call TRBJ2-3; 7 bases agree with TRBD1. V lost 4 bases to trimming and J lost 1 base; unmatched junction nucleotides: 8. The CDR3 is 16 amino acids. Germline V gene sequence: CDR1 LGHDT, CDR2 YNNKEL (reference sequence). As DNA, the CDR3 is TGTGCCAGCAGCCTAAAGACAGGGTACGGCACAGATACGCAGTATTTT. Its translation is CASSLKTGYGTDTQYF.

J is TRBJ2-3 and V is TRBV11-2; tentatively, D is TRBD1 (5 bases). Trimming took 0 bases from V and 2 from J, leaving 12 bases between them. Looked up from germline, CDR1 is SGHAT and CDR2 is FQNNGV. The length of the CDR3 is 16 residues. The CDR3 here is CASSLDRIGATDTQYF. The CDR3 bases are TGTGCCAGCAGCTTAGATCGTATAGGGGCCACAGATACGCAGTATTTT.

CDR3 sequence reads: CASSPRDRGLRYNYGYTF. Here the CDR3 DNA reads TGTGCCAGCAGCCCGCGGGACAGGGGGCTTCGGTACAACTATGGCTACACCTTC. The chain combines TRBV11-2 with TRBJ1-2; 12 nucleotides line up with TRBD1. V lost 5 bases to trimming and J lost 2 bases; unmatched junction nucleotides: 12. CDR1 SGHAT and CDR2 FQNNGV come from the germline V gene. This CDR3 is built from 18 residues.

The CDR3 protein is CASSATGGKTGELFF. The CDR3 DNA sequence: TGTGCCAGCAGCGCGACAGGGGGAAAAACCGGGGAGCTGTTTTTT. The chain combines TRBV9 with TRBJ2-2; 9 bases are shared with TRBD1. Germline CDR1 is SGDLS and CDR2 is YYNGEE. V lost 3 bases, J lost 5 bases, and 5 bases stayed unmatched. This CDR3 region has 15 residues.

The chain is built from TRBV6-5 and TRBJ2-5; 10 bases map to TRBD2. J gave up 3 bases and V 9 bases, and 4 bases lay outside the gene matches. CDR3 length equals 13 residues. Germline lookup yields CDR1 MNHEY and CDR2 SVGAGI. The DNA of the CDR3 is TGTGCCAGGAGCGGGGGGGCTAAAGAGACCCAGTACTTC. Translation gives CARSGGAKETQYF.

The rearrangement links TRBV18 to TRBJ1-1; the D is unclear. Germline assignment: CDR1 KGHSH and CDR2 LQKENI. The CDR3 covers 13 residues. V gave up 3 bases and J gave up 6 bases, with 11 bases separating them. The CDR3: CASSPATTAEAFF. CDR3 in DNA: TGTGCCAGCTCACCCGCCACCACGGCTGAAGCTTTCTTT.

The chain links TRBV5-1 to TRBJ2-1; TRBD2 aligns across 9 bases. The CDR3 sequence is 15 residues long. CDR1 and CDR2 from the germline V gene are SGHRS and YFSETQ. Unmatched junction bases numbered 6, after V lost 4 bases and J lost 4 bases. The CDR3 sequence: CASSVGTSPYNEQFF. As DNA, the CDR3 is TGCGCCAGCAGCGTCGGGACTAGCCCTTACAATGAGCAGTTCTTC.

The rearrangement links TRBV4-2 to TRBJ1-2, with 9 bases lining up with TRBD1. In germline, CDR1 is LGHNA, CDR2 YNFKEQ. The J segment lost 1 base and the V segment lost 6 bases, leaving 3 bases of the junction unmatched. The CDR3 totals 14 residues. The CDR3 loop reads CASSTGQGNYGYTF. The CDR3 DNA follows: TGTGCCAGCAGTACGGGACAGGGTAACTATGGCTACACCTTC.

V gene TRBV7-8 combines with J gene TRBJ1-2; D is unclear. Per the germline V gene, CDR1 is SGHVS and CDR2 is FQNEAQ. The V gene lost 2 bases and the J gene lost 7 bases, with 17 bases spanning the gap. The CDR3 length is 15 residues. CDR3 nucleotides: TGTGCCAGCAGCTTATGGGAGGGTTACTCCTCTGGCTACACCTTC. Translating it yields CASSLWEGYSSGYTF.